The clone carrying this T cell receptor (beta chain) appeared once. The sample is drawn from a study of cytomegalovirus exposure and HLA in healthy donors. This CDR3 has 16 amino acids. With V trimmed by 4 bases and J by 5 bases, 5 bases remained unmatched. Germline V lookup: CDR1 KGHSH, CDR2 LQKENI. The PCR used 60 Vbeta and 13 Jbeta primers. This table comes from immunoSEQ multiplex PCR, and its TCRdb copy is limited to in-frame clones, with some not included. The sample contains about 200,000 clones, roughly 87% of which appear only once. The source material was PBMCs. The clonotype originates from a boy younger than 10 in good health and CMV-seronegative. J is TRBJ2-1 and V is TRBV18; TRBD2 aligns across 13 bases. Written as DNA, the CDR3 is TGTGCCAGCTCACTCTTTGGGACTAGCGGGGACAATGAGCAGTTCTTC. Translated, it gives CASSLFGTSGDNEQFF.